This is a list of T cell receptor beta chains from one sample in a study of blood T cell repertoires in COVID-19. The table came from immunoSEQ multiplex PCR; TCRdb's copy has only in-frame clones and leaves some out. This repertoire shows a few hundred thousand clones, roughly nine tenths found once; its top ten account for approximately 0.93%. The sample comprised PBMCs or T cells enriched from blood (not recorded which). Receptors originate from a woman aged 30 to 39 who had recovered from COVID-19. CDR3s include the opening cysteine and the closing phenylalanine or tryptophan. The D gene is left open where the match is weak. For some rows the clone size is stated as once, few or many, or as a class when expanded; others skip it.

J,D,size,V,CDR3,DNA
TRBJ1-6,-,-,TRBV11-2,CASSAPLGGEGSPLHF,TGTGCCAGCAGCGCCCCCCTCGGGGGGGAGGGATCACCCCTCCACTTT
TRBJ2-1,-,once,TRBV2,CASSEGGQYNEQFF,TGTGCCAGCAGTGAGGGGGGACAGTACAATGAGCAGTTCTTC
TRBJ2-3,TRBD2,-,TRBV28,CASSRPRTSGGATQYF,TGTGCCAGCAGCCGGCCTCGGACTAGCGGGGGGGCTACGCAGTATTTT
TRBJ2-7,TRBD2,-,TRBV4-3,CASSQVGGAGEQYF,TGCGCCAGCAGCCAAGTCGGGGGGGCCGGGGAGCAGTACTTC
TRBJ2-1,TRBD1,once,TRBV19,CASSIKFWDRGGNEQFF,TGTGCCAGTAGTATAAAGTTTTGGGACAGGGGAGGCAATGAGCAGTTCTTC
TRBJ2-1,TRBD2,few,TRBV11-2,CASSLGTSGGAYNEQFF,TGTGCCAGCAGCCTCGGGACTAGCGGGGGGGCTTACAATGAGCAGTTCTTC
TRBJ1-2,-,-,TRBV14,CASSQDRGNYGYTF,TGTGCCAGCAGCCAAGACAGGGGAAACTATGGCTACACCTTC
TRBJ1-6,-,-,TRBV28,CASSLTVGNSPLHF,TGTGCCAGCAGTTTGACAGTGGGGAATTCACCCCTCCACTTT
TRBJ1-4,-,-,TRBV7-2,CASSSGGEFREKLFF,TGTGCCAGCAGCTCGGGTGGGGAGTTTCGCGAAAAACTGTTTTTT
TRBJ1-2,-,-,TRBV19,CASKREGYTF,TGTGCCAGTAAGAGGGAGGGCTACACCTTC
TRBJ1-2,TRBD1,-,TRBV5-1,CATRIGTGRAGGGYTF,TGCGCCACTCGCATCGGGACAGGGCGCGCGGGCGGCGGCTACACCTTC
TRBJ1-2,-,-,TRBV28,CATIRGSTLYGYTF,TGTGCCACTATCAGGGGTTCCACCCTCTATGGCTACACCTTC
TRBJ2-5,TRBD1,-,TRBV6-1,CASSPNRDRQETQYF,TGTGCCAGCAGTCCAAACCGGGACAGGCAAGAGACCCAGTACTTC
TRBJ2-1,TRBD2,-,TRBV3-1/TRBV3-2,CASSVKGGGPSSYNEQFF,TGTGCCAGCAGCGTGAAAGGCGGGGGGCCGAGCTCCTACAATGAGCAGTTCTTC
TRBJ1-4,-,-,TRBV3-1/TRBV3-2,CASSLGGEKLFF,TGTGCCAGCAGCCTCGGGGGGGAAAAACTGTTTTTT
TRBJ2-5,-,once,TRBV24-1,CATSDPRTEQETQYF,TGTGCCACCAGTGACCCCCGGACAGAGCAAGAGACCCAGTACTTC
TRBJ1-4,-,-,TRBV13,CASSRPGVEKLFF,TGTGCCAGCAGTCGCCCAGGGGTTGAAAAACTGTTTTTT
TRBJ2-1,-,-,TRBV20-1,CSASAYNEQFF,TGCAGTGCTAGCGCCTACAATGAGCAGTTCTTC
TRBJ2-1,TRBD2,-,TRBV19,CASSMLASGGPSSYNEQFF,TGTGCCAGTAGTATGCTCGCTAGCGGGGGGCCTAGCTCCTACAATGAGCAGTTCTTC
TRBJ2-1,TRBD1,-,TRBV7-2,CASSLDRGVNEQFF,TGTGCCAGCAGCTTGGACAGGGGGGTCAATGAGCAGTTCTTC
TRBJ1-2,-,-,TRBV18,CASSRQQGDYGYTF,TGTGCCAGCTCAAGACAACAGGGTGACTATGGCTACACCTTC
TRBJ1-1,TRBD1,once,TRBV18,CASSPGQLNTEAFF,TGTGCCAGCTCCCCGGGACAGTTGAACACTGAAGCTTTCTTT
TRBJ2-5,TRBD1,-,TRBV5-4,CASSLEGQGETQYF,TGTGCCAGCAGCTTGGAGGGACAGGGAGAGACCCAGTACTTC
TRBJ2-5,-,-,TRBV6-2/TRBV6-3,CASSDSQETQYF,TGTGCCAGCAGTGACAGCCAAGAGACCCAGTACTTC
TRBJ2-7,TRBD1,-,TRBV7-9,CATTDREAYEQYF,TGTGCCACTACGGACAGGGAAGCATACGAGCAGTACTTC
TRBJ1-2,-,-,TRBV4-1,CASSLRAEGYGYTF,TGCGCCAGCAGCCTCCGGGCGGAGGGCTATGGCTACACCTTC
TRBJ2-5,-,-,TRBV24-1,CATSDARGVETQYF,TGTGCCACCAGCGACGCGCGCGGGGTGGAGACCCAGTACTTC